Listed here are 6 T cell receptor beta chains from one sample, sequenced in a study of blood T cell repertoires in COVID-19. Only in-frame clones appear in the TCRdb table, and some are missing; sequencing was by immunoSEQ multiplex PCR. The sample yields about 140,000 clones, 87% seen once. Sequencing used peripheral blood. These receptors originate from a man aged 50-60 years who had recovered from COVID-19.

The chain carries TRBV11-2 and TRBJ2-7; D unresolved. V was cut by 2 bases and J by 2 bases, with 7 bases left in between. This CDR3 has 13 residues. Germline CDR1 SGHAT, CDR2 FQNNGV. CDR3 protein: CASSLMSAYEQYF. CDR3 sequence (DNA): TGTGCCAGCAGCTTAATGTCCGCCTACGAGCAGTACTTC. Filled out from reference TRBV11-2 and TRBJ2-7, the complete variable domain reads EAGVAQSPRYKIIEKRQSVAFWCNPISGHATLYWYQQILGQGPKLLIQFQNNGVVDDSQLPKDRFSAERLKGVDSTLKIQPAKLEDSAVYLCASSLMSAYEQYFGPGTRLTVT.

This clone was picked up a small number of times. This chain links TRBV3-1 (or the pseudogene TRBV3-2) with TRBJ1-2, with 8 bases aligning to TRBD1. Losses at the gene ends were 4 bases for V and 8 bases for J; bases not matched to a gene: 6. The CDR3 totals 13 residues. CDR1 is LGHDT and CDR2 is YNNKEL in the germline V gene (reference sequence). CDR3 bases: TGTGCCAGCAGCCCTGGACAGGGCCGGGGCTACACCTTC. Translation gives CASSPGQGRGYTF.

CDR3 region: CASSQGRTSGGTDTQYF. CDR3 coding DNA: TGCGCCAGCAGCCAAGGCAGGACTAGCGGGGGCACAGATACGCAGTATTTT. The gene calls are TRBV4-3 and TRBJ2-3, with TRBD2 matching 12 bases. Per germline, CDR1 LGHNA and CDR2 YSLEER. Trimming at V came to 1 base and at J to 1 base, leaving 3 bases not matched to a gene. The CDR3 loop spans 17 amino acids.

CDR3 coding DNA: TGTGCCAGTAGTTCCCTTCCGGGACAGATTTACAATGAGCAGTTCTTC. This encodes CASSSLPGQIYNEQFF. V gene TRBV19 combines with J gene TRBJ2-1; the match to TRBD1 covers 7 bases. V lost 5 bases and J lost 4; bases outside the gene matches: 11. Germline V gives CDR1 LNHDA, CDR2 SQIVND (reference sequence). The CDR3 totals 16 residues.

The V call is TRBV14, the J call TRBJ2-3, with TRBD2 matching over 11 bases. Per germline, CDR1 SGHDN and CDR2 FVKESK. The CDR3 has 16 residues. V dropped 4 bases and J dropped 3; count of bases not matched to a gene: 6. For the CDR3, the DNA is TGTGCCAGCAGCCCCTTACTAGCGGGGGTGACAGATACGCAGTATTTT. Its translation: CASSPLLAGVTDTQYF.

This rearrangement joins TRBV30 to TRBJ2-5; TRBD1 is a possible D gene (6 bases). V lost 5 bases and J lost 6, with 16 bases in between. This CDR3 spans 13 amino acids. Per germline, CDR1 GTSNPN and CDR2 SVGIG (reference sequence). The DNA of the CDR3 is TGTGCCTGGGAAAGGCAGGGGTGGAAGACCCAGTACTTC. Translation gives CAWERQGWKTQYF.